This section outlines one T cell receptor (beta chain) sequence together with its context. This specimen comes from a study of blood T cell repertoires in COVID-19. The method was immunoSEQ multiplex PCR; TCRdb's version includes in-frame clones alone and lacks a portion of them. Of 270,000 or so clones in the sample, approximately 81% were seen once. The CDR3 is 13 residues long. Germline-derived CDR1 and CDR2 are MDHEN and SYDVKM. Deletions cut 8 bases from V and 0 bases from J, with 8 bases between. Input material: peripheral blood. The source of this sequence is a woman in her sixties or seventies with active or convalescent COVID-19. The gene calls are TRBV28 and TRBJ1-5, with unresolved D. CDR3 in amino acids: CASSAYSNQPQHF. CDR3 nucleotides: TGTGCCAGCTCTGCCTATAGCAATCAGCCCCAGCATTTT.